This T cell receptor (beta chain) was observed in a study of CD8 T cells in Susac syndrome. Random hexamers were used to reverse transcribe roughly 0.45 to 1 ug of RNA. TCR beta CDR3 was amplified by immunoSEQ multiplex PCR. This amplification extended across 54 Vbeta and 13 Jbeta segments. A single record per CDR3 protein comes from TCRdb applying MiXCR to the immunoSEQ multiplex PCR reads. This table has roughly 300,000 distinct CDR3 sequences, about 85% appearing once. The length of the CDR3 is 16 residues. The trim removed 3 bases at V and 5 bases at J, leaving 10 bases unmatched. Germline V gene lookup returns CDR1 MGHDK and CDR2 SYGVNS.

The specimen was CD8+ T cells from PBMCs. The chain has TRBV25-1 and TRBJ1-1; TRBD1 matches at 9 bases. This clonotype was sampled from a human donor with multiple sclerosis. CDR3 coding DNA: TGTGCCAGCAGTGAGGGGGGGAGGACAGGGGAGACTGAAGCTTTCTTT. It specifies CASSEGGRTGETEAFF. Complete variable domain (other parts from reference TRBV25-1 and TRBJ1-1): EADIYQTPRYLVIGTGKKITLECSQTMGHDKMYWYQQDPGMELHLIHYSYGVNSTEKGDLSSESTVSRIRTEHFPLTLESARPSHTSQYLCASSEGGRTGETEAFFGQGTRLTVV.